This is a list of T cell receptor beta chains from one sample in a study of control samples from healthy donors and cancer patients. Using immunoSEQ multiplex PCR, the repertoire was profiled, and TCRdb retains in-frame clones only, with some absent. The sample yields some 150,000 clones, around 96% seen once. Sequences were obtained from blood. The receptors derive from a woman in her 30s in good health. Both conserved end residues are part of each CDR3. The D gene is left open where the match is weak. Some rows have no size entry. The others give once, few or many, or a class for an expanded clone.

j_call clone_size d_call v_call cdr3_aa cdr3_nt
TRBJ2-3 NA TRBD2 TRBV5-8 CASSPGTSGGDTQYF TGTGCCAGCAGCCCCGGGACTAGCGGGGGAGATACGCAGTATTTT
TRBJ2-7 NA NA TRBV30 CAWSVSYEQYF TGTGCCTGGAGTGTCTCCTACGAGCAGTACTTC
TRBJ2-2 NA NA TRBV5-4 CASSARLSPGMLFF TGTGCCAGCAGCGCCAGACTGTCACCGGGGATGCTGTTTTTT
TRBJ2-1 NA TRBD2 TRBV29-1 CSEGLAGGDEQFF TGCAGCGAAGGACTAGCGGGAGGAGATGAGCAGTTCTTC
TRBJ1-2 NA NA TRBV28 CASSFLYGYTF TGTGCCAGCAGTTTTCTTTATGGCTACACCTTC
TRBJ1-4 NA NA TRBV28 CASSLAGSEKLFF TGTGCCAGCAGTTTAGCAGGGTCTGAAAAACTGTTTTTT
TRBJ1-1 NA NA TRBV9 CASSLGTVNTEAFF TGTGCCAGCAGCCTCGGGACGGTGAACACTGAAGCTTTCTTT
TRBJ1-2 NA TRBD1 TRBV29-1 CSAETGSVYGYTF TGCAGCGCTGAGACAGGGTCTGTCTATGGCTACACCTTC
TRBJ2-7 once NA TRBV6-5 CASLSTGAREQYF TGTGCCAGCTTATCGACAGGTGCCCGCGAGCAGTACTTC
TRBJ2-7 once NA TRBV9 CASSPTSF TGTGCCAGCAGTCCGACCTCCTTC
TRBJ1-1 once NA TRBV5-4 CARPPRFQQKITEAFF TGTGCGAGACCTCCCCGCTTTCAGCAGAAAATCACTGAAGCTTTCTTT
TRBJ1-1 NA NA TRBV6-4 CASSRDVNTEAFF TGTGCCAGCAGTCGGGACGTGAACACTGAAGCTTTCTTT
TRBJ1-2 NA TRBD1 TRBV19 CASRPLGQGANKNYGYTF TGTGCCAGTCGGCCCCTGGGACAGGGGGCGAATAAGAACTATGGCTACACCTTC
TRBJ2-1 NA TRBD2 TRBV18 CASSPGLADNEQFF TGTGCCAGCTCACCGGGACTAGCGGACAATGAGCAGTTCTTC
TRBJ1-6 NA NA TRBV5-6 CASTVFVAGPLHF TGTGCCAGCACGGTGTTCGTTGCGGGCCCCCTCCACTTT
TRBJ1-2 once NA TRBV2 CASSGVKDYGYTF TGTGCCAGCAGTGGCGTCAAGGACTATGGCTACACCTTC
TRBJ2-2 NA NA TRBV14 CASSRKTWGGGANTGELFF TGTGCCAGCAGCCGCAAAACCTGGGGCGGGGGCGCGAACACCGGGGAGCTGTTTTTT
TRBJ1-1 NA NA TRBV19 CASSIDPAASEAFF TGTGCCAGTAGTATAGATCCGGCGGCCTCTGAAGCTTTCTTT
TRBJ2-1 NA NA TRBV11-2 CASSTYVSSYNEQFF TGTGCCAGCAGCACATACGTAAGCTCCTACAATGAGCAGTTCTTC
TRBJ1-4 once NA TRBV10-2 CASSEEWENEKLFF TGCGCCAGCAGTGAAGAATGGGAGAATGAAAAACTGTTTTTT
TRBJ2-4 NA TRBD1 TRBV3-1/TRBV3-2 CASSQGTGKIDIQYF TGTGCCAGCAGCCAAGGGACAGGGAAAATTGACATTCAGTACTTC
TRBJ1-5 NA NA TRBV7-9 CASRAGINQPQHF TGTGCCAGCAGGGCAGGAATCAATCAGCCCCAGCATTTT
TRBJ1-5 NA NA TRBV19 CASSTPTGQIKHF TGTGCCAGTAGTACACCGACAGGACAGATCAAGCATTTT
TRBJ2-1 NA NA TRBV5-1 CASRKTGTTYNEQFF TGCGCCAGCAGGAAAACTGGGACCACCTACAATGAGCAGTTCTTC
TRBJ2-3 NA TRBD2 TRBV13 CASSHQELAGGRGDTQYF TGTGCCAGCAGTCATCAGGAGCTAGCGGGGGGGCGAGGAGATACGCAGTATTTT
TRBJ1-2 NA TRBD1 TRBV5-1 CASSFRDSSTYGYTF TGCGCCAGCAGCTTCCGGGACAGCTCAACCTATGGCTACACCTTC
TRBJ1-1 once NA TRBV19 CASSFPGTRKNTEAFF TGTGCCAGTAGTTTCCCCGGGACCCGAAAGAACACTGAAGCTTTCTTT
TRBJ1-6 once NA TRBV27 CASSPLYGSTEPRPLHF TGTGCCAGCAGCCCCCTTTATGGATCGACGGAGCCACGGCCCCTCCACTTT
TRBJ1-3 NA NA TRBV3-1/TRBV3-2 CASSQGPGVTSGNTIYF TGTGCCAGCAGCCAGGGTCCTGGGGTAACCTCTGGAAACACCATATATTTT
TRBJ1-1 NA NA TRBV14 CASNSWGNTEAFF TGTGCCAGCAATTCCTGGGGCAACACTGAAGCTTTCTTT
TRBJ1-2 NA NA TRBV19 CASSIGDNYGYTF TGTGCCAGTAGTATTGGAGACAACTATGGCTACACCTTC
TRBJ1-4 NA NA TRBV30 CAWSVQGDDEKLFF TGTGCCTGGAGTGTACAGGGCGACGATGAAAAACTGTTTTTT
TRBJ1-5 NA NA TRBV10-3 CAISFVPKEDQPQHF TGTGCCATCAGTTTCGTCCCAAAGGAGGATCAGCCCCAGCATTTT
TRBJ2-1 NA TRBD2 TRBV5-1 CASSPSGGAPPEQFF TGCGCCAGCAGCCCTAGCGGGGGGGCTCCCCCTGAGCAGTTCTTC
TRBJ1-2 once NA TRBV7-8 CASSLAGTANYGYTF TGTGCCAGCAGCTTAGCCGGGACCGCTAACTATGGCTACACCTTC
TRBJ2-5 NA TRBD1 TRBV9 CASSVVTGGAPETQYF TGTGCCAGCAGCGTAGTTACAGGGGGCGCCCCGGAGACCCAGTACTTC
TRBJ1-2 NA NA TRBV4-1 CASSPQSTGNYGYTF TGCGCCAGCAGCCCTCAATCGACAGGAAACTATGGCTACACCTTC
TRBJ1-6 NA NA TRBV19 CASSNREGNSPLHF TGTGCCAGTAGTAATAGAGAGGGAAATTCACCCCTCCACTTT
TRBJ2-2 NA NA TRBV14 CASSQDRVTGELFF TGTGCCAGCAGCCAAGACAGGGTCACAGGGGAGCTGTTTTTT
TRBJ1-4 NA NA TRBV25-1 CASSDGGSRFVEKLFF TGTGCCAGCAGTGATGGAGGGAGTCGATTCGTGGAAAAACTGTTTTTT
TRBJ1-1 NA NA TRBV28 CASRAPRGTEAFF TGTGCCAGCAGGGCCCCCCGGGGGACTGAAGCTTTCTTT
TRBJ2-2 once TRBD2 TRBV13 CASSARGGSGELFF TGTGCCAGCAGCGCGCGGGGGGGCAGCGGGGAGCTGTTTTTT
TRBJ1-2 NA NA TRBV27 CASRRGTNYGYTF TGTGCCAGCCGGCGGGGCACTAACTATGGCTACACCTTC
TRBJ1-1 NA NA TRBV7-8 CASSSPLNTEAFF TGTGCCAGCAGCTCCCCCTTGAACACTGAAGCTTTCTTT
TRBJ1-2 once NA TRBV27 CASSFLDKTNYGYTF TGTGCCAGCAGTTTCCTCGACAAGACTAACTATGGCTACACCTTC
TRBJ2-3 NA TRBD2 TRBV5-4 CASSGRVLAGGPGTQYF TGTGCCAGCAGCGGGAGGGTGCTAGCGGGGGGGCCCGGTACGCAGTATTTT
TRBJ2-3 NA NA TRBV4-1 CASSQDPTVADTQYF TGCGCCAGCAGCCAAGACCCCACAGTAGCAGATACGCAGTATTTT
TRBJ1-2 NA NA TRBV28 CASRNPFGGYTF TGTGCCAGCAGGAATCCGTTTGGTGGCTACACCTTC
TRBJ2-3 once TRBD2 TRBV10-3 CAISFTAGGTDTQYF TGTGCCATCAGTTTCACGGCGGGGGGCACAGATACGCAGTATTTT
TRBJ2-1 NA NA TRBV7-2 CASSPGGEQFF TGTGCCAGCAGCCCTGGTGGTGAGCAGTTCTTC
TRBJ1-4 NA NA TRBV27 CASCRQFATNEKLFF TGTGCCAGCTGTAGGCAGTTTGCAACTAATGAAAAACTGTTTTTT
TRBJ1-5 NA TRBD1 TRBV6-5 CASSYSSGTGSGPQHF TGTGCCAGCAGTTACTCGTCCGGGACAGGCTCGGGGCCCCAGCATTTT
TRBJ2-3 NA TRBD1 TRBV28 CASSLPGQSDTQYF TGTGCCAGCAGTCTTCCGGGACAGAGCGATACGCAGTATTTT
TRBJ2-1 few TRBD2 TRBV19 CATKRTTSGAYNEQFF TGTGCCACCAAACGCACCACTAGCGGGGCCTACAATGAGCAGTTCTTC
TRBJ1-5 NA NA TRBV2 CASSDLGSPNQPQHF TGTGCCAGCAGTGATCTGGGGAGCCCGAATCAGCCCCAGCATTTT
TRBJ1-2 NA NA TRBV7-9 CASSLGRTEVNYGYTF TGTGCCAGCAGCTTAGGCAGGACAGAAGTTAACTATGGCTACACCTTC
TRBJ2-3 NA TRBD2 TRBV30 CAWSRWTSEGTDTQYF TGTGCCTGGAGTCGGTGGACTAGCGAGGGCACAGATACGCAGTATTTT
TRBJ1-5 once TRBD1 TRBV28 CASSFPGQGWQPQHF TGTGCCAGCAGTTTCCCGGGACAGGGTTGGCAGCCCCAGCATTTT
TRBJ1-1 NA NA TRBV7-3 CASSLWSAGSQRNTEAFF TGTGCCAGCAGCTTATGGTCCGCGGGCAGTCAGAGGAACACTGAAGCTTTCTTT